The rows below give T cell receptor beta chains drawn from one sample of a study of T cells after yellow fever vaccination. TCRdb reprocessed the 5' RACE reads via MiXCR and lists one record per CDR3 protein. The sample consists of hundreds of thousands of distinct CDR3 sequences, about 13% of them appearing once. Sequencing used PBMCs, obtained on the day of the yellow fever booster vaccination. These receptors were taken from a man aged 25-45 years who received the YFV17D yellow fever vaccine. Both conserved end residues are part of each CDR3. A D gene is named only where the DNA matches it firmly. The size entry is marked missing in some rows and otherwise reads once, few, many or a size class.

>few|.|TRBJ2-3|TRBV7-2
TGTGCCAGCAGCCTATGGGGTGGATCCACAGATACGCAGTATTTT
CASSLWGGSTDTQYF
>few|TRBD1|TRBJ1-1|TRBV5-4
TGTGCCAGCAGCCCCAGCACTACAGGGGGCAACACTGAAGCTTTCTTT
CASSPSTTGGNTEAFF
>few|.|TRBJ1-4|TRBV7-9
TGTGCCAGCAGCGGACGGCCAGCCGACTCTGAAAAACTGTTTTTT
CASSGRPADSEKLFF
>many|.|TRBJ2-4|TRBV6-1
TGTGCCAGCAGTAGGGGTGCACAGGCCAACATTCAGTACTTC
CASSRGAQANIQYF
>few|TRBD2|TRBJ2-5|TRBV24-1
TGTGCCACCGGAGCGGGAGGGCTTGAGACCCAGTACTTC
CATGAGGLETQYF
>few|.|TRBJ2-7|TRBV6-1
TGTGCCAGCAGGCCCAACAGGGATAACGAGCAGTACTTC
CASRPNRDNEQYF
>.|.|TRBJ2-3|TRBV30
TGTGCCTGGAGTGTTATGGGGGCAGATACGCAGTATTTT
CAWSVMGADTQYF
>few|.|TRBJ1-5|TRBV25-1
TGTGCCAGCAGTGAGTCGGGTATCAGCAATCAGCCCCAGCATTTT
CASSESGISNQPQHF
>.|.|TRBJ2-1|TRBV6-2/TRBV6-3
TGTGCCACTGCGCCCCTCGGCTACAATGAGCAGTTCTTC
CATAPLGYNEQFF
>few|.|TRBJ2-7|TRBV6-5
TGTGCCAGCAGTTCTCCGGGGAGGGACAGACCCTACGAGCAGTACTTC
CASSSPGRDRPYEQYF
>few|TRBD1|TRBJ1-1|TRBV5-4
TGTGCCAGCAGCTCAGACACCGGGACAGCAAACGAAGCTTTCTTT
CASSSDTGTANEAFF
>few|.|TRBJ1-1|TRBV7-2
TGTGCCAGCAGCCTACAGGGTAGGGGAACTGAAGCTTTCTTT
CASSLQGRGTEAFF
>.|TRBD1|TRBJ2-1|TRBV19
TGTGCCAGTAGTGGCCACCGACAGGGGGCCCGGGAGCAGTTCTTC
CASSGHRQGAREQFF
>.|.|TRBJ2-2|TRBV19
TGTGCCAGCTCCCTAGGGGGACATCCCGGGGAGCTGTTTTTT
CASSLGGHPGELFF
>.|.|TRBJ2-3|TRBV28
TGTGCCAGCAGCCTGTCTGGGGGGTACCGGGGAGATACGCAGTATTTT
CASSLSGGYRGDTQYF
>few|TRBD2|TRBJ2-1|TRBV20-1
TGCAGTGCCACCTTTTTGGGCGGGAGGGAACAGTTCTTC
CSATFLGGREQFF
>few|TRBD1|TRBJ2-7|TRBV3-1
TGTGCCAGCAGCCGATACGGGGACAGAAAGACCTACGAGCAGTACTTC
CASSRYGDRKTYEQYF
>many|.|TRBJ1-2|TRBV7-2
TGTGCCAGCAGCTTACATCAGGGACCAACTACCGGCTACACCTTC
CASSLHQGPTTGYTF
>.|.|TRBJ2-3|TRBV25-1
TGTGCCAGCAGTGAACTTGGCGGTACTTCAGATACGCAGTATTTT
CASSELGGTSDTQYF
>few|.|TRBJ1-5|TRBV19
TGTGCCAGTAGTATTGGGGCAGCCGGTAATCAGCCCCAGCATTTT
CASSIGAAGNQPQHF
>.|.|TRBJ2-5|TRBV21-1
TGTGCCAGCACCTCTCAGGGGGAGACCCAGTACTTC
CASTSQGETQYF
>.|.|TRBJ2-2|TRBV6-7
TGTGCCAGCAAGGGGAGAAAGAACACCGGGGAGCTGTTTTTT
CASKGRKNTGELFF
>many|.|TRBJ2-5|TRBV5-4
TGTGCCAGCAGCCCCACGCCTGCATACCAAGAGACCCAGTACTTC
CASSPTPAYQETQYF
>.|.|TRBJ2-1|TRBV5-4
TGTGCCAGCAGCGCCACGTCCCTTTACAATGAGCAGTTCTTC
CASSATSLYNEQFF
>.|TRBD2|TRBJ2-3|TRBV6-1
TGTGCCAGCAGTCCGAGCGGGATAGGGACAGATACGCAGTATTTT
CASSPSGIGTDTQYF
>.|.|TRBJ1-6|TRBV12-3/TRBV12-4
TGTGCCAGCAGTGCTGTGGGGGACGATAATTCACCCCTCCACTTT
CASSAVGDDNSPLHF
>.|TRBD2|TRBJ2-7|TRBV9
TGTGCCAGCAGCGAGACTAGCCGCAGCGAGCAGTACTTC
CASSETSRSEQYF
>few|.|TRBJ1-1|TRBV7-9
TGTGCCAGCAGTCATCCACAGGGTACGGACACTGAAGCTTTCTTT
CASSHPQGTDTEAFF
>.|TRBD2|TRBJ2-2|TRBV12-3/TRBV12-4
TGTGCCAGCGGCCAACTAGCGCCCGGGGAGCTGTTTTTT
CASGQLAPGELFF
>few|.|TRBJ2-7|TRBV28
TGTGCCTCGGGGCGGCCGACCTACGAGCAGTACTTC
CASGRPTYEQYF
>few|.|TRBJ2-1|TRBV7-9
TGTGCCAGCAGCGCCGGGGCGTACAATGAGCAGTTCTTC
CASSAGAYNEQFF
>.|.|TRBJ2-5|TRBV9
TGTGCCAGCAGCGTAGGACACAGGGAGACCCAGTACTTC
CASSVGHRETQYF
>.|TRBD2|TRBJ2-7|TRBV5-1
TGCGCCAGCAGCCCCCGGGTAGCGGGACTCGACGAGCAGTACTTC
CASSPRVAGLDEQYF
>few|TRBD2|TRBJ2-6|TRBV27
TGTGCCAGCAGCACAATTGGGACTAGCGGGAGCCGCTCTGGGGCCAACGTCCTGACTTTC
CASSTIGTSGSRSGANVLTF
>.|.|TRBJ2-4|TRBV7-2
TGTGCCAGCAGCTTAGCGATCGAGCCAAACATTCAGTACTTC
CASSLAIEPNIQYF
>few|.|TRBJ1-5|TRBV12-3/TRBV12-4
TGTGCCAGCAGACTGACACTTAGCAATCAGCCCCAGCATTTT
CASRLTLSNQPQHF
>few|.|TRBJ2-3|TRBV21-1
TGTGCCAGCAGCATCCGGGACACCCGCACAGATACGCAGTATTTT
CASSIRDTRTDTQYF
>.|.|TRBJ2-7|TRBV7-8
TGTGCCAGCAGCTTAGTGCCGGGGGTAGGGTCCTACGAGCAGTACTTC
CASSLVPGVGSYEQYF
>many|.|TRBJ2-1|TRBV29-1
TGCAGCGTTTCGGCCCGAAGCTCCTACAATGAGCAGTTCTTC
CSVSARSSYNEQFF
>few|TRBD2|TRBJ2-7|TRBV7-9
TGTGCCAGCAGCCGGAGCGGGGGTTCCTCCTACGAGCAGTACTTC
CASSRSGGSSYEQYF
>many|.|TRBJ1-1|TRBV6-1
TGTGCCAGCAGTCAAACATCGTGGGGCACTGAAGCTTTCTTT
CASSQTSWGTEAFF
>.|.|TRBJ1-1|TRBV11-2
TGTGCCAGCAGCTGGGGACCCAACACTGAAGCTTTCTTT
CASSWGPNTEAFF
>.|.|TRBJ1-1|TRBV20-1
TGCAGTGCTAGTGTAATTGGGCGGGCAGCCTCCGGGGAAGCTTTCTTT
CSASVIGRAASGEAFF
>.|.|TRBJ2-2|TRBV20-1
TGCTCCCCCCTAGGCCCGAACACCGGGGAGCTGTTTTTT
CSPLGPNTGELFF
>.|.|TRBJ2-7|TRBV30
TGTGCCTGGAGCGGAGGCATTCCCCCCTACGAGCAGTACTTC
CAWSGGIPPYEQYF
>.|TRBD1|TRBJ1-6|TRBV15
TGTGCCACCAGCAGAGATCCCGGGACAGGGGTTTCACCCCTCCACTTT
CATSRDPGTGVSPLHF
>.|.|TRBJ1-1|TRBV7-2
TGTGCCAGCAGCCTGGGGGGGGTGCCCACTGAAGCTTTCTTT
CASSLGGVPTEAFF
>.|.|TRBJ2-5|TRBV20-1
TGCAGTGCTACACCGGGGGACCTCCAAGAGACCCAGTACTTC
CSATPGDLQETQYF
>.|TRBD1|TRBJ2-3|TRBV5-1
TGCGCCAGCACCAAGGGACAGGGGGGTACTACAGATACGCAGTATTTT
CASTKGQGGTTDTQYF
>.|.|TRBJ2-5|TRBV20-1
TGCAGTGCTCCCGGACGGGACCAAGAGACCCAGTACTTC
CSAPGRDQETQYF
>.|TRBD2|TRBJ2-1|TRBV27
TGTGCCAGCAGTTCAGGAGCGGGAGGGCCGAACAATGAGCAGTTCTTC
CASSSGAGGPNNEQFF
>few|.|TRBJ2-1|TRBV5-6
TGTGCCAGCAGCGAAGGAGTTACCTACAATGAGCAGTTCTTC
CASSEGVTYNEQFF
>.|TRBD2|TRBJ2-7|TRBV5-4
TGTGCCAGCAGCTCTGGGGGCCTAGCGGGACTCGAGCAGTACTTC
CASSSGGLAGLEQYF